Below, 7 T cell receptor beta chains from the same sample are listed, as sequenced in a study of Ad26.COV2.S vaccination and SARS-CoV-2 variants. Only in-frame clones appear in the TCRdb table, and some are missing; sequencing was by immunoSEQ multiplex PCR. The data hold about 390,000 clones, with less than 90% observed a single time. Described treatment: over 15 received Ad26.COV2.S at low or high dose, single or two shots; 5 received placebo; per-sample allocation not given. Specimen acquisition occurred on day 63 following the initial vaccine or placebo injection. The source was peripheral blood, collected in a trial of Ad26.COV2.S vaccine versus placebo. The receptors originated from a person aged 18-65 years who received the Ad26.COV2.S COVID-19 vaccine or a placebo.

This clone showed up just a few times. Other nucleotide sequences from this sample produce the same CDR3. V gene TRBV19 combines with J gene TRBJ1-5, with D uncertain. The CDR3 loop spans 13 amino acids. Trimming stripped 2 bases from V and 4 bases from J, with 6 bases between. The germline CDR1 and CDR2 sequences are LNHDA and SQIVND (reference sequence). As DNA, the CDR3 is TGTGCCAGTAGTATACTACCTAATCAGCCCCAGCATTTT. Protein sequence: CASSILPNQPQHF.

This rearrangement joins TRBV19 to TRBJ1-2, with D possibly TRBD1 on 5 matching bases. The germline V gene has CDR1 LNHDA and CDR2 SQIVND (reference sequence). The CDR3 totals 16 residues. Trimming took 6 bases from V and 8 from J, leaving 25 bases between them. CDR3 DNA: TGTGCCAGTAGAGATCGCGGGGGTCCGTCGAGAGGGGGCTACACCTTC. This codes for CASRDRGGPSRGGYTF. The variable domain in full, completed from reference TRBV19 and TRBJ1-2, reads DGGITQSPKYLFRKEGQNVTLSCEQNLNHDAMYWYRQDPGQGLRLIYYSQIVNDFQKGDIAEGYSVSREKKESFPLTVTSAQKNPTAFYLCASRDRGGPSRGGYTFGSGTRLTVV.

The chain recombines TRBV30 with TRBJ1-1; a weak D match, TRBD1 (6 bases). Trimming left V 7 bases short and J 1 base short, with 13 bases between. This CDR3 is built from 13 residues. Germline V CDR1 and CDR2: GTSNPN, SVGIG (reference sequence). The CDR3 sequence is CALNKGGNTEAFF. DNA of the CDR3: TGTGCCTTAAATAAGGGGGGGAACACTGAAGCTTTCTTT.

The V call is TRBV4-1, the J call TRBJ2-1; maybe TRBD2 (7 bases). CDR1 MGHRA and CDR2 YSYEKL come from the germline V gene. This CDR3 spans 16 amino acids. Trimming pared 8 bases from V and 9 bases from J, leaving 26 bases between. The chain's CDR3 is CASRSIPGGVQGEQFF. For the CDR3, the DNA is TGCGCCAGCCGCTCAATTCCGGGGGGCGTACAAGGTGAGCAGTTCTTC.

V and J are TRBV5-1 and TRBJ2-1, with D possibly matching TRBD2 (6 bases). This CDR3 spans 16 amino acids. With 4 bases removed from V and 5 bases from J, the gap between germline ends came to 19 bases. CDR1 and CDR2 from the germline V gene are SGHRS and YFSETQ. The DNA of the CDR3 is TGCGCCAGCAGCAAGGTGGTACGGGGGAATAACAATGAGCAGTTCTTC. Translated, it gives CASSKVVRGNNNEQFF.

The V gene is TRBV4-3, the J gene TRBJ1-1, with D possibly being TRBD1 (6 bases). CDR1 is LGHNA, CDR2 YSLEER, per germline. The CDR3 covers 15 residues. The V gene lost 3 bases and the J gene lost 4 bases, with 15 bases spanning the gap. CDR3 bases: TGCGCCAGCAGCCAGTTTGACAGGAGCGGCACTGAAGCTTTCTTT. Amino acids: CASSQFDRSGTEAFF.

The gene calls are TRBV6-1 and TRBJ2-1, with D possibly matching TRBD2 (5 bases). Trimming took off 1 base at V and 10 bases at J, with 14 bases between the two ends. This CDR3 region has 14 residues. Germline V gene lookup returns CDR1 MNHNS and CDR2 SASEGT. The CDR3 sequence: CASSEEPSSGEQFF. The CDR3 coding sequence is TGTGCCAGCAGTGAAGAACCTAGCTCGGGCGAGCAGTTCTTC.